One sample yielded the 14 T cell receptor beta chains listed below, sequenced in a study of T cell repertoires in cytomegalovirus infection. These receptors have no identified antigens. TCRdb reanalysed the reads using MiXCR and keeps one entry per CDR3 protein. The sample has hundreds of thousands of distinct CDR3 sequences, about 33% seen once. The sequenced sample was cultured PBMCs, obtained from culture after CMV antigen stimulation. The receptors come from a human donor in good health (CMV status not recorded). Some clones in this sample may be carry-over from other donors' samples.

This clonotype was detected a few times. The genes are TRBV5-4 and TRBJ2-7; D possibly corresponds to TRBD2 (5 bases). The CDR3 has 15 amino acids. Germline V gives CDR1 SGHNT, CDR2 YYREEE (reference sequence). Trimming shortened V by 2 bases and J by 5 bases, and 17 bases separated the two germline ends. The CDR3: CASSFKGSGVNEQYF. The CDR3 nucleotides are TGTGCCAGCAGCTTTAAGGGAAGCGGAGTAAACGAGCAGTACTTC.

This clonotype has just a few counts. V is TRBV6-2 or TRBV6-3 and J is TRBJ2-7; perhaps D is TRBD1 or TRBD2 (6 bases each). The germline CDR1 and CDR2 sequences are MNHEY and SVGEGT. This CDR3 contains 14 residues. Trimming removed 10 bases from V and 2 bases from J, with 18 bases in between. The CDR3 nucleotides are TGTGCCACTGGCGGGAACAGGGCCCCCTACGAGCAGTACTTC. It is translated as CATGGNRAPYEQYF.

The chain has TRBV4-3 and TRBJ2-5, with 11 bases fitting TRBD1. This CDR3 contains 15 residues. Germline CDR1 reads LGHNA; CDR2 reads YSLEER. V shed 1 base, J shed 4 bases, and the junction held 2 bases outside the gene matches. CDR3 sequence (DNA): TGCGCCAGCAGCCAAGTCGGGACAGGGGGAGAGACCCAGTACTTC. Protein: CASSQVGTGGETQYF.

The sample holds a few counts of this clonotype. V usage is TRBV2 and J usage is TRBJ1-4; D is uncertain. From germline, CDR1 is SNHLY and CDR2 FYNNEI. The CDR3 length is 13 residues. The germline V and J ends were trimmed by 4 bases and 5 bases, with 8 bases remaining between them. In DNA, the CDR3 is TGTGCCAGCAGTGTGTTGGGGAATGAAAAACTGTTTTTT. It codes for CASSVLGNEKLFF.

The rearrangement joins TRBV10-3 to TRBJ2-1; TRBD2 matches at 10 bases. J lost 10 bases, V lost 7 bases, and 10 bases had no gene match. Germline assignment: CDR1 ENHRY and CDR2 SYGVKD. The CDR3 consists of 14 residues. CDR3 coding DNA: TGTGCCATCACAGCTAGCGGGAGTGTAAACGAGCAGTTCTTC. This translates into CAITASGSVNEQFF.

This chain joins TRBV4-1 and TRBJ2-3; D unresolved. Between the trimmed V and J ends, which lost 0 bases and 3 bases, there was a span of 13 bases. The germline gives CDR1 MGHRA, CDR2 YSYEKL. The CDR3 has 16 residues. The CDR3 is CASSQDWAGGTDTQYF. CDR3 in DNA: TGCGCCAGCAGCCAAGATTGGGCCGGCGGAACAGATACGCAGTATTTT.

This chain joins TRBV6-5 and TRBJ2-7; 9 bases fit TRBD1. The germline V gene encodes CDR1 MNHEY and CDR2 SVGAGI. J was trimmed by 2 bases and V by 5 bases; bases with no gene match: 10. The CDR3 is 16 amino acids. CDR3 DNA sequence: TGTGCCAGCAGTGATCCCGGGACAGGGAATACCTACGAGCAGTACTTC. Translated, it gives CASSDPGTGNTYEQYF.

The chain has TRBV7-9 and TRBJ2-3; weak D call: TRBD2 (6 bases). This CDR3 is built from 14 residues. Between the trimmed V and J ends, which lost 11 bases and 1 base, there was a span of 16 bases. The germline V gene has CDR1 SEHNR and CDR2 FQNEAQ (reference sequence). Here the CDR3 DNA reads TGTGCCGGAGGGACTTCCGTCCGCACAGATACGCAGTATTTT. Protein: CAGGTSVRTDTQYF.

The V call is TRBV29-1, the J call TRBJ2-5; D gene unclear. Germline V CDR1 and CDR2: SQVTM, ANQGSEA. The CDR3 runs to 13 residues. V lost 5 bases to trimming and J lost 1 base, with 11 bases between them. The CDR3 DNA follows: TGCAGCGTTAATCGGAACATCCAAGAGACCCAGTACTTC. This encodes CSVNRNIQETQYF. Looking up the rest from reference TRBV29-1 and TRBJ2-5 gives the full variable domain: SAVISQKPSRDICQRGTSLTIQCQVDSQVTMMFWYRQQPGQSLTLIATANQGSEATYESGFVIDKFPISRPNLTFSTLTVSNMSPEDSSIYLCSVNRNIQETQYFGPGTRLLVL.

There are a few counts of this clonotype. The CDR3 nucleotides read TGTGCCAGCAGCTTCGCGACTACATACAATGAGCAGTTCTTC. Encoded protein: CASSFATTYNEQFF. The genes are TRBV11-3 and TRBJ2-1; possible D gene TRBD2, 5 bases. V was trimmed by 3 bases and J by 4 bases, leaving 10 bases between them. The CDR3 loop spans 14 amino acids. Germline CDR1 reads SGHNT; CDR2 reads YENEEA.

This clonotype turned up a few times. The V call is TRBV7-6, the J call TRBJ1-3; D unclear. This CDR3 spans 18 amino acids. The V gene lost 0 bases and the J gene lost 0 bases, with 15 bases spanning the gap. Germline V gene lookup returns CDR1 SGHVS and CDR2 FNYEAQ. The CDR3 sequence is CASSLAFGIGSSGNTIYF. The CDR3 DNA follows: TGTGCCAGCAGCTTAGCGTTTGGGATCGGAAGCTCTGGAAACACCATATATTTT.

The chain employs TRBV11-2 and TRBJ2-4; TRBD1 is a possible D gene (5 bases). V gave up 0 bases and J gave up 1 base, with 7 bases separating them. This CDR3 comprises 15 residues. From germline, CDR1 is SGHAT and CDR2 FQNNGV. CDR3 amino acids: CASSLDPGAKNIQYF. As DNA, the CDR3 is TGTGCCAGCAGCTTAGATCCAGGGGCCAAAAACATTCAGTACTTC.

This clonotype was observed a handful of times. The genes are TRBV6-5 and TRBJ2-7; TRBD1 aligns across 8 bases. The CDR3 totals 14 residues. V was pared by 3 bases and J by 2 bases, with 3 bases of the junction left unmatched. Germline V gene data show CDR1 as MNHEY and CDR2 as SVGAGI. CDR3 amino acids: CASSYSTGAYEQYF. The CDR3 nucleotides are TGTGCCAGCAGTTATTCGACAGGGGCCTACGAGCAGTACTTC.

This chain joins TRBV6-2 or TRBV6-3 and TRBJ1-1, with unresolved D. There are 13 residues in the CDR3. In germline, CDR1 is MNHEY, CDR2 SVGEGT. V lost 7 bases and J lost 4, with 13 bases in between. As DNA, the CDR3 is TGTGCCAGCACCGCCGACTGGGGCACTGAAGCTTTCTTT. Translation gives CASTADWGTEAFF.